One sample yielded the 5 T cell receptor beta chains listed below, sequenced in a study of blood T cell repertoires in COVID-19. Produced via immunoSEQ multiplex PCR; TCRdb's table is partial and in-frame only. The sample consists of around 420,000 clones, 88% of them appearing once. The sequencing sample was made of PBMCs or T cells enriched from blood (not recorded which). The source of these receptors is a woman aged 40-49 years with acute COVID-19.

This rearrangement joins TRBV19 to TRBJ1-1, with TRBD1 as a possible D gene (5 bases). V was shortened by 7 bases and J by 7 bases, with 16 bases between the two germline ends. Looked up from germline, CDR1 is LNHDA and CDR2 is SQIVND (reference sequence). This CDR3 is 13 amino acids long. CDR3 in amino acids: CASTARGGGEAFF. The DNA of the CDR3 is TGTGCCAGTACCGCCCGGGGGGGAGGTGAAGCTTTCTTT.

In regard to this clone: Different DNA sequences within this sample yield the same CDR3. CDR3 DNA: TGTGCCACCAGCAGAGATGGTCGGGATAATGAAAAACTGTTTTTT. It encodes CATSRDGRDNEKLFF. The chain carries TRBV15 and TRBJ1-4; no definite D call. The CDR3 runs to 15 residues. The V end was cut by 0 bases, the J end by 4 bases, with 9 bases between. The germline CDR1 and CDR2 sequences are LNHNV and YYDKDF (reference sequence).

The gene calls are TRBV3-1 (or the pseudogene TRBV3-2) and TRBJ2-2; 10 bases agree with TRBD1. This CDR3 is 17 amino acids long. V lost 1 base, J lost 7 bases, and 9 bases stayed unmatched. Germline lookup yields CDR1 LGHDT and CDR2 YNNKEL (reference sequence). DNA of the CDR3: TGTGCCAGCAGCCAAGTTGCCGGGACAGGGGCAGTCGGGGAGCTGTTTTTT. Residues: CASSQVAGTGAVGELFF.

The chain joins TRBV19 to TRBJ1-5; the D gene is possibly TRBD1 (5 bases). V lost 5 bases to trimming and J lost 2 bases, with 13 bases between them. CDR3 length: 15 amino acids. Germline V lookup: CDR1 LNHDA, CDR2 SQIVND (reference sequence). CDR3 coding DNA: TGTGCCAGTAGTCCGGGATCGGGGGGCAATCAGCCCCAGCATTTT. It translates to CASSPGSGGNQPQHF.

This clone was detected only once. This chain joins TRBV7-9 and TRBJ2-7; a weak D match, TRBD1 (5 bases). Germline CDR1 SEHNR, CDR2 FQNEAQ (reference sequence). The CDR3 totals 12 residues. V dropped 9 bases and J dropped 3 bases, with 12 bases sitting between them. CDR3 in amino acids: CASSGRNYEQYF. CDR3 sequence (DNA): TGTGCCAGTTCAGGGCGAAACTACGAGCAGTACTTC.